This T cell receptor (beta chain) emerged from a study of cytomegalovirus exposure and HLA in healthy donors. Per the germline V gene, CDR1 is MNHNS and CDR2 is SASEGT. Trimming pared 1 base from V and 4 bases from J, leaving 13 bases between. The CDR3 totals 15 residues. Researchers ran the PCR with 60 Vbeta and 13 Jbeta primers. Here immunoSEQ multiplex PCR was the method, and the copy in TCRdb shows in-frame clones only, minus some. The table has about 220,000 clones, 82% seen once. Sequencing used PBMCs. The TCR sequence derives from a man aged 35 to 55 in good health and CMV-seropositive. This sequence joins TRBV6-1 and TRBJ1-1, with D perhaps TRBD1 (5 bases). The CDR3 region has the DNA TGTGCCAGCAGTGAAGGGCCAGGGCTCCTCACTGAAGCTTTCTTT. The encoded protein is CASSEGPGLLTEAFF.